The text below deals with one T cell receptor (beta chain). This clone showed up just a few times. Its antigen is currently not known. No qualities accompany the bases; no much larger clone lies one base away. Receptor amplification or capture employed the immunoSEQ multiplex PCR assay. For the multiplex PCR, a mixture combining 60 forward primers for TCR Vbeta segments and 13 reverse primers for TCR Jbeta segments was used. The CDR3 region of rearranged TCR beta genes was amplified from genomic DNA with a multiplex PCR assay. The amplified TCR beta libraries were sequenced on the Illumina HiSeq System as 87-base-pair reads. On the study's bioinformatics: In a later analysis, approximately 74 million unique TCR beta chains were counted across the 500 to 850 repertoires, and approximately 11 million of these chains were shared by at least two donors. To remove PCR and sequencing errors, raw reads were error-corrected and collapsed into unique sequences using a nearest-neighbor algorithm that merged closely related sequences. CDR3 sequences were aligned to IMGT reference sequences to assign V, D and J gene segments. Each retained sequence needed at least a six-nucleotide match to both a V gene segment and a J gene segment. Rearrangements were classified as productive when the CDR3 lacked stop codons and remained in frame with V and J, and all other rearrangements were classified as non-productive. CDR3 was defined by IMGT convention, running from the second conserved V-encoded cysteine to the conserved J-encoded phenylalanine. In an earlier analysis of more than 550 of the donors, sequences lacking an unambiguous match to a single V gene segment were excluded. In an earlier analysis of more than 500 of the donors, a V segment was called functional when productive rearrangements were above 56.7%, and segregating when the standard deviation between donors exceeded 5%. A statistical classification framework was built for diagnosing cytomegalovirus status from the catalog of TCR beta chain sequences. In a later analysis, TCR nucleotide sequences were compared against IMGT/GENE-DB human TR gene sequences so that V and J genes could be assigned. In a later analysis, CDR3 sequences and most-parsimonious VDJ recombination scenarios were assigned using the TCRdist pipeline. In a later analysis, each TCR beta chain was defined by its CDR3 amino acid sequence together with its V-gene family, and reads lacking a unique V-gene family were excluded. A later analysis removed 600 or so highly shared, low-generation-probability nucleotide sequences to deal with suspected cross-contamination and a sequencing artifact. A later analysis calculated a clonal expansion index for each public chain from normalized within-repertoire ranks of inferred template counts. In a later analysis, generation probabilities were computed with a VDJ recombination model fitted to out-of-frame rearrangements, and the resulting probabilities were checked against IGoR. Hypergeometric tests were used in a later analysis to score TCR-TCR, TCR-HLA and TCR-CMV co-occurrence, with a repertoire-size bias correction applied to the TCR pairs. A later analysis estimated false discovery rates by permuting HLA or CMV assignments 20 times. In a later analysis, co-occurring TCRs were grouped with DBSCAN, and TCRdist sequence similarity was added when clustering was performed within HLA-allele-positive subsets. Repertoires with fewer than 30,000 or more than 120,000 public chains, plus five repertoires with anomalous nucleotide sharing, were excluded from co-occurrence clustering. TCRdb carries this immuneACCESS record with in-frame sequences only. Its versions omit some clonotypes, under half of them owing to an unresolved V gene in the studies checked, with the rest unexplained. That table furnishes V, J and clone size, whereas the DNA furnished D and trimming. This sample comprises 100,000 to 140,000 clones, over 70% of them detected only once. The ten largest clonotypes hold more than 2% of the sample.

This specimen belongs to a study of cytomegalovirus exposure and HLA in healthy donors (dated by TCRdb to the late 2010s). For the study in its entirety: An earlier analysis of roughly 500 of the donors reported approximately 300 Gb of sequence data and around 110 million unique TCR beta sequences obtained from around 190 million T cells. Every repertoire in the discovery cohort had been generated on one and the same sequencing platform. Genome-wide SNP genotypes for about 65% of the roughly 670 donors were used in a later genetic analysis, which treated that subset as a discovery cohort. In the later analysis, no new phenotypic data were used to find candidate immune exposures; instead, reliance was placed on TCR beta sequences and their occurrence across donors. Because of strong linkage in the cohort, roughly five DR-DQ haplotypes were treated as single units for association and clustering. An earlier analysis of more than 450 of the donors used high-throughput TCR beta sequencing to judge whether each TCR beta V gene segment behaved as functional or pseudogenic. Typing coverage differed by locus: A, B, C, DRB1 and DQB1 were typed in roughly 620-640 donors, DQA1 in approximately 520, DPA1 in 600 to 610, and DPB1 in 472. Class I and class II HLA loci were covered by the typing at four-digit resolution. Alongside the repertoire data, information on donor age, sex, ethnicity and CMV serostatus was compiled. Using immunosequencing, the study profiled T cell repertoires from 666 subjects and related those repertoires to cytomegalovirus serostatus. To predict cytomegalovirus infection status, the study combined high-throughput TCR immunosequencing, statistical association of individual TCRs with disease status, and machine learning. The study was designed to test whether signatures of past pathogen exposure could be identified by cataloging public T cell receptors. The genetic ancestry cluster associated with self-reported Caucasian donors included about four fifths of the approximately 430 genotyped donors. Approximately 300 gigabases of sequencing data and around 80 million unique TCR sequences made up an early release that covered under 750 HLA-typed donors. In addition to the first cohort of 666 subjects, a separate validation cohort of under 150 different subjects was used. Across about 370 genotyped donors of the cohort, an average of roughly 200,000 unique TCR beta nucleotide sequences per donor were sequenced, and roughly a sixth of those sequences were non-productive. In a later analysis, previously published TCR beta repertoires from several hundred donors were re-analyzed and high-resolution HLA genotyping was added so that TCR occurrence patterns could be studied. Results the study describes overall, beyond this receptor: In vitro tests confirmed that a few of the cytomegalovirus-associated TCR beta chains recognize cytomegalovirus antigens. The earlier analysis of a few hundred of the donors excluded fewer than 20 rarely observed V segments, including chromosome 9 orphons, because counts were too low. In a later analysis, the rate of TCR association differed among HLA loci, with DRB1 alleles having the most associated TCRs and HLA-C alleles having the fewest. A further reported finding was that TCR beta sequences accurately predicted the HLA-A and HLA-B alleles for most subjects in the first cohort. The authors suggested that the approach could potentially be extended to other disease states and immunological phenotypes. Several of the top co-occurrence clusters appeared to be linked to parvovirus B19, influenza, CMV and Epstein-Barr virus, according to a later analysis. In both the original and validation cohorts, the classifier was reported to diagnose cytomegalovirus status with high specificity and sensitivity. This cohort had only TCR beta chains sequenced, and the lack of alpha or paired-chain data limited which features could be detected. While some public TCRs were present in many individuals, most TCR sequences turned up only very rarely across donors. A later analysis found that most CMV-associated TCR beta chains appeared HLA-restricted, with HLA associations seemingly driven largely by CMV exposure. Because some donors lacked HLA typing at each locus, the association tests relied only on the typed subset. According to a later genetic analysis, donors in an Asian-associated ancestry cluster had fewer N-insertions in productive TCRs than the approximately 630-donor mean. In an earlier analysis of some 500 of the donors, most TCR beta V segments appeared in productive rearrangements about 90% or about 30% of the time, broadly matching IMGT annotations. When HLA alleles, especially DR and DQ, strongly co-occurred, attributing TCR associations to individual alleles was difficult. In a later analysis, some 18,000 TCR beta sequences were associated with specific HLA alleles at a false discovery rate of 0.05. Linkage disequilibrium might explain the correlated functional status among segregating V segments, but an unknown experimental factor could not be excluded. In a later analysis, HLA-associated TCR beta chains were found to be more clonally expanded and to have lower generation probabilities than equally common non-associated chains. The presence/absence analyses assumed that sequencing depth was roughly uniform across donors, and that assumption may not be true. The study listed approximately 150 TCR beta chains as associated with cytomegalovirus. A later genetic analysis associated a missense DCLRE1C variant with V-gene and J-gene trimming of TCR beta chains, and an independent cohort replicated the association. A cluster of highly shared sequence variants was judged likely to represent a technical artifact of the sequencing pipeline. Some IMGT-functional V segments, including TRBV6-2 and TRBV6-3, could not be distinguished by the 87-base-pair reads and were therefore excluded. CMV serostatus was the only immune exposure information available for the cohort.

The V end loses 4 bases and the J end loses 3 bases, and a stretch of 9 bases separates them. CDR1 is given as MNHNS and CDR2 as SASEGT, both from the germline V gene. The CDR3 covers 13 residues, taking in both the cysteine and the phenylalanine. Only CDR3 DNA is held: 39 bases, read in frame from base 1. The cohort comprised some 730 healthy bone marrow donors. At the time of sampling, every cohort member was nominally healthy, though immune exposures that went unrecorded were likely present. The donor was CMV seronegative and was included in the group of several hundred seronegative cohort members. A peripheral blood sample was collected from each donor, and TCR beta sequencing was performed on peripheral blood mononuclear cells. The Qiagen DNeasy Blood Extraction Kit was used to extract genomic DNA from the blood cell samples.

The sequence joins TRBV6-1 to TRBJ1-1; perhaps TRBD1 is the D gene, with 6 bases matching. The TCR was taken from a man aged 25-45 years in good health and CMV-seronegative. Sequencing used PBMCs. The nucleotides are TGTGCCAGCAGTGTAACAGGGTACACTGAAGCTTTCTTT. The encoded protein is CASSVTGYTEAFF.